Listed below are T cell receptor beta chains from one sample, sequenced in a study of blood T cells in healthy people across ages. TCRdb reprocessed the 5' RACE reads via MiXCR and lists one record per CDR3 protein. The sample has under 1,000,000 distinct CDR3 sequences, 36% seen once. Source material: blood. All receptors come from a man between 18 and 29 years old in good health. Both conserved end residues are part of each CDR3. The D gene is left open where the match is weak. Size is omitted from some rows. Given values are once, few, many or a class for expanded clones.

TRBJ2-5,TRBV10-3,TRBD2,few,TGTGCCAGCGCCCTGGGGGGGAACCAAGAGACCCAGTACTTC,CASALGGNQETQYF
TRBJ2-3,TRBV5-4,TRBD2,few,TGTGCCAGCAGCATCCCGGGACTAGCTACAGATACGCAGTATTTT,CASSIPGLATDTQYF
TRBJ2-1,TRBV6-6,.,.,TGTGCCAGCACCTACCCCGCGGGGAATGAGCAGTTCTTC,CASTYPAGNEQFF
TRBJ1-6,TRBV27,TRBD1,.,TGTGCCAGCGGCCGACAGGGGGCCTATAATTCACCCCTCCACTTT,CASGRQGAYNSPLHF
TRBJ1-5,TRBV5-1,.,.,TGCGCCAGCGCAGAGTCCGGAAGCAATCAGCCCCAGCATTTT,CASAESGSNQPQHF
TRBJ2-7,TRBV7-3,TRBD1,few,TGTGCCAGCAGCTTCGGACAGGGGTTAGCCTACGAGCAGTACTTC,CASSFGQGLAYEQYF
TRBJ1-3,TRBV7-2,TRBD1,.,TGTGCCAGCAGCTCACCGGGACAGGGGAGAAACACCATATATTTT,CASSSPGQGRNTIYF
TRBJ2-5,TRBV12-3/TRBV12-4,TRBD2,few,TGTGCCAGCGGGACTAGCGGGGGGGAGACCCAGTACTTC,CASGTSGGETQYF
TRBJ2-5,TRBV15,.,.,TGTGCCACCAGCAGAGTTTTCCCGGGACGGATGCAAGGAGAGACCCAGTACTTC,CATSRVFPGRMQGETQYF
TRBJ2-5,TRBV4-3,TRBD1,few,TGCGCCAGCAGCCAAGGGACAGGTCCTCTACAAGAGACCCAGTACTTC,CASSQGTGPLQETQYF
TRBJ1-2,TRBV12-3/TRBV12-4,TRBD1,many,TGTGCCAGCACTATCGCCCCAGGGGGTGACTATGGCTACACCTTC,CASTIAPGGDYGYTF
TRBJ2-3,TRBV20-1,.,.,TGCAGTGATAGAGATGAAGGGCGGGGGCTAGATACGCAGTATTTT,CSDRDEGRGLDTQYF
TRBJ2-5,TRBV4-2,.,few,.,CASSPSGQGQYF
TRBJ1-6,TRBV3-1,.,.,TGTGCCAGCAGCCAAGGGTACCGAACATATTCACCCCTCCACTTT,CASSQGYRTYSPLHF
TRBJ1-1,TRBV20-1,.,.,TGCAGTGCTAGAGATTCGCGGAGCTGGAACACTGAAGCTTTCTTT,CSARDSRSWNTEAFF
TRBJ1-4,TRBV4-2,.,many,TGTGCCAGCAGCCAAGATCCGCAGGGAGGAACTAATGAAAAACTGTTTTTT,CASSQDPQGGTNEKLFF
TRBJ2-5,TRBV3-1,.,few,TGTGCCAGCAGCCAAGTCCCGGGGAGTATAAAAGAGACCCAGTACTTC,CASSQVPGSIKETQYF
TRBJ2-3,TRBV12-3/TRBV12-4,.,few,TGTGCCAGCAGTCCTGGGGCGGGGAAAAGTGCAGATACGCAGTATTTT,CASSPGAGKSADTQYF
TRBJ2-3,TRBV7-2,TRBD2,many,TGTGCCAGCAGCCATTCTAGCGGGGGATCAGATACGCAGTATTTT,CASSHSSGGSDTQYF
TRBJ2-7,TRBV6-2/TRBV6-3,TRBD1,few,TGTGCCAGCAGTTCGCCCCGGGACAGGGGGCTTTCCGACGAGCAGTACTTC,CASSSPRDRGLSDEQYF
TRBJ2-7,TRBV7-2,.,few,TGTGCCAGCAGCTTAGGGGGGGCTGGCTACTACGAGCAGTACTTC,CASSLGGAGYYEQYF
TRBJ1-1,TRBV4-1,TRBD1,once,TGCGCCAGCAGCCAATGGGACAGGGGGATGGGGAACACTGAAGCTTTCTTT,CASSQWDRGMGNTEAFF
TRBJ2-5,TRBV27,.,many,TGTGCCAGCCGAGGGACTTTCCAAGAGACCCAGTACTTC,CASRGTFQETQYF
TRBJ2-1,TRBV20-1,.,few,TGCAGTGCTAGAGACATCAAACAGAGCCTCTACAATGAGCAGTTCTTC,CSARDIKQSLYNEQFF
TRBJ1-1,TRBV6-5,.,.,TGTGCCAGCACACATACTGGGCCGAACACTGAAGCTTTCTTT,CASTHTGPNTEAFF
TRBJ2-1,TRBV7-9,.,many,TGTGCCAGCAGCCAGAGCACAATAAACCACTACAATGAGCAGTTCTTC,CASSQSTINHYNEQFF
TRBJ1-5,TRBV27,.,once,TGTGCCAGCGGCTTGGGTCGGCCCCAGCATTTT,CASGLGRPQHF
TRBJ2-1,TRBV6-2/TRBV6-3,.,.,TGTGCCAGCAGTTACGGGACCCAGGGATTTGATGAGCAGTTCTTC,CASSYGTQGFDEQFF
TRBJ2-5,TRBV5-1,.,.,TGCGCCAGCAGCTCCTTCGGTCAGCCTCAAGAGACCCAGTACTTC,CASSSFGQPQETQYF
TRBJ2-1,TRBV7-2,TRBD1,few,TGTGCCAGCAGGCGGGACAGGGGGGGCTTTGAGGGCAATGAGCAGTTCTTC,CASRRDRGGFEGNEQFF
TRBJ2-5,TRBV20-1,.,.,TGCAGTGCTCCCGTCGGCAATGAGCAGTACTTC,CSAPVGNEQYF
TRBJ1-1,TRBV7-9,.,few,TGTGCCAGCAGCTTACGAGGGAAGGCATCCGTAGCTTTCTTT,CASSLRGKASVAFF
TRBJ2-7,TRBV27,TRBD1,.,TGTGCCAGCAGCAGGTTCCAAACCGGGACAGGGTCCCGCGAGCAGTACTTC,CASSRFQTGTGSREQYF
TRBJ2-1,TRBV25-1,.,once,TGTGCCAGCAGTGAATGGAGGGAGAGGGGGAGCCAAGAGACCCAGTTCTTC,CASSEWRERGSQETQFF
TRBJ1-2,TRBV7-9,.,few,TGTGCCAGCAGCTTAGCCGGGCAGGATGGGCCCAAATATGGCTACACCTTC,CASSLAGQDGPKYGYTF
TRBJ2-5,TRBV4-1,TRBD1,few,TGCGCCAGCAGCCAACTTTTCCTAACAGGGGGCCAAGAGACCCAGTACTTC,CASSQLFLTGGQETQYF
TRBJ2-7,TRBV5-1,.,many,TGCGCCAGCAGCTTGGTTCCTGGGGAGAGCTACGAGCAGTACTTC,CASSLVPGESYEQYF
TRBJ1-1,TRBV30,.,.,TGTGCCTGGAGTGTAAGGGTTCCTGAAGCTTTCTTT,CAWSVRVPEAFF
TRBJ2-7,TRBV4-3,.,.,TGCGCCAGCAGCCAAGTGCGGTTTATGGGCAATGAGCAGTACTTC,CASSQVRFMGNEQYF
TRBJ1-4,TRBV9,.,.,TGTGCCAGCAGCGGGTCATGGGGAACTAATGAAAAACTGTTTTTT,CASSGSWGTNEKLFF
TRBJ1-6,TRBV29-1,.,.,TGCAGCGTTGTGGAGGGATATAATTCACCCCTCCACTTT,CSVVEGYNSPLHF
TRBJ2-7,TRBV2,.,.,TGTGCCAGCACTGGGGAAAAAGGGGGCTACGAGCAGTACTTC,CASTGEKGGYEQYF
TRBJ2-3,TRBV4-1,TRBD2,few,TGCGCCAGCAGCCATCCCCAGCGGGGGACTCTCACAGATACGCAGTATTTT,CASSHPQRGTLTDTQYF
TRBJ2-1,TRBV7-2,.,.,TGTGCCAGCAGCTTGGTTTGGAACAATGAGCAGTTCTTC,CASSLVWNNEQFF
TRBJ1-2,TRBV7-2,TRBD1,few,TGTGCCAGCAGGAGACAGGGCACGTTTATCCATGGCTACACCTTC,CASRRQGTFIHGYTF
TRBJ1-2,TRBV7-2,.,.,TGTGCCAGCAGCTTAGTTCCGGATTCTAACTATGGCTACACCTTC,CASSLVPDSNYGYTF
TRBJ2-2,TRBV12-3/TRBV12-4,.,.,TGTGCCAGCAGCCCGACCCTCTTCGATCAGGGCACCGGGGAGCTGTTTTTT,CASSPTLFDQGTGELFF
TRBJ1-2,TRBV28,.,.,TGTGCCAGCAGTTTGTGGAACATTGGCTACACCTTC,CASSLWNIGYTF